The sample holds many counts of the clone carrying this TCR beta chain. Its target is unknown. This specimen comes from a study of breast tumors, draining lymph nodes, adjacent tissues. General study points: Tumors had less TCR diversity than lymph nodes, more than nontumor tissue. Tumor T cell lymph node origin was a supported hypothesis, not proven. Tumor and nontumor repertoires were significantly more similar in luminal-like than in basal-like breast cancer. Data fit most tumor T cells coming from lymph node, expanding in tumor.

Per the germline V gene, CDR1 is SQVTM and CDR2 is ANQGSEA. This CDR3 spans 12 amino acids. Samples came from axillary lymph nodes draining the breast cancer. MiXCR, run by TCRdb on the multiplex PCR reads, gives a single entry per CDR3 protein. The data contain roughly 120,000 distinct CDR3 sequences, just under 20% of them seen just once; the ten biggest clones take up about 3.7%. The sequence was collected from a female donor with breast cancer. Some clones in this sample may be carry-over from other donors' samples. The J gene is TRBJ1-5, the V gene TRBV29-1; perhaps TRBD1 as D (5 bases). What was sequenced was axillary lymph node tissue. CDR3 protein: CRADRNNQPQHF. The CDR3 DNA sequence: TGCAGAGCTGACAGAAACAATCAGCCCCAGCATTTT.